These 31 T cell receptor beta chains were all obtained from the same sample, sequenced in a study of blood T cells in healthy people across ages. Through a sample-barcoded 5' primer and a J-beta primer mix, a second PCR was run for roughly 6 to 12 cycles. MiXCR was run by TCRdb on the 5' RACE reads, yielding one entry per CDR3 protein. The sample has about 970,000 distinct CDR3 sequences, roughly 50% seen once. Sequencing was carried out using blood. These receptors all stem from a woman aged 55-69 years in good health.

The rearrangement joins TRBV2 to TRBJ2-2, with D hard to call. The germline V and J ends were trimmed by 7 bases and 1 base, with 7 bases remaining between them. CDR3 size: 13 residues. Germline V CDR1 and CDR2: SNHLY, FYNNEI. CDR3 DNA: TGTGCCAGCAAGGGCTGGAACACCGGGGAGCTGTTTTTT. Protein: CASKGWNTGELFF.

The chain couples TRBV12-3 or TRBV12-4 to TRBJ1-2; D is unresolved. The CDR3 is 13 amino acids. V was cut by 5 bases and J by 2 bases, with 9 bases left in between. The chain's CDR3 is CASSKTPNYGYTF. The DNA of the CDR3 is TGTGCCAGCAGTAAGACACCGAACTATGGCTACACCTTC.

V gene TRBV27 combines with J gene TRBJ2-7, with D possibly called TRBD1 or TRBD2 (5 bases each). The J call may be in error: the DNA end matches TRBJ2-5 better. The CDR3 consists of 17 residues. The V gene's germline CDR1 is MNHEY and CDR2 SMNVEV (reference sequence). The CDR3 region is CASSPPGYRGGSETQYF. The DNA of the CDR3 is TGTGCCAGCAGTCCCCCGGGATATCGGGGCGGGTCAGAGACCCAGTACTTC.

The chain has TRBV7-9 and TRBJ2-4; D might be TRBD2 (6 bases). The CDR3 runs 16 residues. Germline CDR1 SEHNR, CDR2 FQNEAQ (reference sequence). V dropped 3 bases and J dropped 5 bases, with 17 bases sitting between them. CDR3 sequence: CASSFHRRPGENIQYF. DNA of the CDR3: TGTGCCAGCAGCTTTCACCGGAGACCGGGGGAAAACATTCAGTACTTC.

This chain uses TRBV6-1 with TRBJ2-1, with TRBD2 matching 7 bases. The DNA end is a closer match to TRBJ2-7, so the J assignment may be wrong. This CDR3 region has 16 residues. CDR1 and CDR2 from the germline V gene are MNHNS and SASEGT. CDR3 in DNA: TGTGCCAGCAACTTACGGGGGGAGCCCTCCCACAATGAGCAGTACTTC. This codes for CASNLRGEPSHNEQYF.

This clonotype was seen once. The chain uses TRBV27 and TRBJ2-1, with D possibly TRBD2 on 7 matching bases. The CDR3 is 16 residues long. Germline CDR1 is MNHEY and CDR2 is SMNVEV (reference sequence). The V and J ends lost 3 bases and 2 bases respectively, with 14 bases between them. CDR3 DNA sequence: TGTGCCAGCAGTTTGGGGGCGGGAGCGGCCTACAATGAGCAGTTCTTC. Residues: CASSLGAGAAYNEQFF.

CDR3 in amino acids: CASSSSPGYEAFF. DNA of the CDR3: TGTGCCAGCAGTTCATCCCCGGGATACGAAGCTTTCTTT. This chain joins TRBV27 and TRBJ1-1; D uncertain. V lost 4 bases and J 8 bases, leaving 14 bases between the germline ends. The CDR3 is 13 amino acids. The germline gives CDR1 MNHEY, CDR2 SMNVEV (reference sequence).

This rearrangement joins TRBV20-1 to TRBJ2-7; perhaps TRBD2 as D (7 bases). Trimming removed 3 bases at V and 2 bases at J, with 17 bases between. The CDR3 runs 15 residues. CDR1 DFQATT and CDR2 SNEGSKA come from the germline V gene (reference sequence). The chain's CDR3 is CSASGGREFPYEQYF. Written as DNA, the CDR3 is TGCAGTGCTAGTGGGGGGCGGGAGTTCCCCTACGAGCAGTACTTC.

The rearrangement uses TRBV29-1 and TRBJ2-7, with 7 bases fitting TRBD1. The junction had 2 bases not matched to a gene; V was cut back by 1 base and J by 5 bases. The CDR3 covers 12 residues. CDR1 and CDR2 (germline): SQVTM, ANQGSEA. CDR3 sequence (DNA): TGCAGCGTTGAAGGAGGGGGCAACGAGCAGTACTTC. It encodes CSVEGGGNEQYF.

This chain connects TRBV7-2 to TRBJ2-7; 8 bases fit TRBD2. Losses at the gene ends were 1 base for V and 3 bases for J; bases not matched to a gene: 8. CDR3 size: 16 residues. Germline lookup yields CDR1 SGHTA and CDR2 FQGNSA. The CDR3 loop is CASSLEAGRAHYEQYF. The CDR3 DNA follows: TGTGCCAGCAGCTTAGAAGCCGGGAGGGCCCACTACGAGCAGTACTTC.

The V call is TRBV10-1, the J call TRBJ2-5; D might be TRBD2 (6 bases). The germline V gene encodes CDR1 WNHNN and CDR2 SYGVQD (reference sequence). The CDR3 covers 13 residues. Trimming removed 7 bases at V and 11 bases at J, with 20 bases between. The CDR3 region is CASNNPGLNEQYF. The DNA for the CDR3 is TGCGCCAGCAACAATCCGGGACTTAATGAGCAGTACTTC.

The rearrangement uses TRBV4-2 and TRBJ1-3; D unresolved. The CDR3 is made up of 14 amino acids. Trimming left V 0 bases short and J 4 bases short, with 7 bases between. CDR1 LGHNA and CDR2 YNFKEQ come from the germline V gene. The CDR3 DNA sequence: TGTGCCAGCAGCCAAGATCCTATAGGAAACACCATATATTTT. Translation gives CASSQDPIGNTIYF.

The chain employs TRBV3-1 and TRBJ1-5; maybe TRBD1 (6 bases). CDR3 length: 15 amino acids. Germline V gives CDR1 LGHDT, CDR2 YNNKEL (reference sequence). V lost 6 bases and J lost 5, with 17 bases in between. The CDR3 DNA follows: TGTGCCAGCAGAGCGACAGGCTCTGGGGATCAGCCCCAGCATTTT. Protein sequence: CASRATGSGDQPQHF.

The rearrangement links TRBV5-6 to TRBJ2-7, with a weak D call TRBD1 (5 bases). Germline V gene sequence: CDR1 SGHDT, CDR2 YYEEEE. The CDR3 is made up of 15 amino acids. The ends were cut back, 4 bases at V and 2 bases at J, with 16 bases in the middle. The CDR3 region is CASSQAPGRPYEQYF. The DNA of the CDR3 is TGTGCCAGCAGCCAAGCGCCAGGGCGTCCCTACGAGCAGTACTTC.

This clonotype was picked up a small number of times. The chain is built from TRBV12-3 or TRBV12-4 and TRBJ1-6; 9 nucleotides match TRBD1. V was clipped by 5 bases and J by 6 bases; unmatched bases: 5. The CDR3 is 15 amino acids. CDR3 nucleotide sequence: TGTGCCAGCAGTCCCGGACAGGGGTTTAATTCACCCCTCCACTTT. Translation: CASSPGQGFNSPLHF.

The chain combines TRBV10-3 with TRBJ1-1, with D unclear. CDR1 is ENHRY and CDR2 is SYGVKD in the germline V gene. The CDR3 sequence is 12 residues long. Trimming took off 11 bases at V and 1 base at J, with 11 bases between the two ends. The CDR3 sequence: CAVKRENTEAFF. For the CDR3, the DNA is TGTGCCGTCAAACGAGAGAACACTGAAGCTTTCTTT.

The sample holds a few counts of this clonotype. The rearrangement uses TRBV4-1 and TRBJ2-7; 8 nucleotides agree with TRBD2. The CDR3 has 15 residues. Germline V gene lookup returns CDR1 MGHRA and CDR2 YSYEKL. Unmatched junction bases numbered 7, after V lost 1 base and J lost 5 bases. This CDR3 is CASSQASGSPHEQYF. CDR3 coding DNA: TGCGCCAGCAGCCAAGCAAGCGGGAGTCCCCACGAGCAGTACTTC.

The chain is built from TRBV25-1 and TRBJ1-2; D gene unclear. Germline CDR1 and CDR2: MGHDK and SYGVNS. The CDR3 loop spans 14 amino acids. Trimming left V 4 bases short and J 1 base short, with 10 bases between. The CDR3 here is CASSGTQVNYGYTF. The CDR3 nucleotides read TGTGCCAGCAGTGGGACGCAAGTTAACTATGGCTACACCTTC.

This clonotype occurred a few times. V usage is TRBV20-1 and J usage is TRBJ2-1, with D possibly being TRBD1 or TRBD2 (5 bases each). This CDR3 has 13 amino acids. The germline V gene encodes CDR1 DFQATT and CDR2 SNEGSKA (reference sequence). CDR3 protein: CSSRGTLLGEQFF. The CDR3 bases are TGCAGCTCGAGGGGCACATTACTTGGTGAGCAGTTCTTC.

The CDR3 is CASSQDLAARDQPQHF. DNA for the CDR3: TGCGCCAGCAGCCAAGATCTCGCGGCGCGGGATCAGCCCCAGCATTTT. The chain has TRBV4-1 and TRBJ1-5; D unclear. The CDR3 is made up of 16 amino acids. The germline V gene encodes CDR1 MGHRA and CDR2 YSYEKL. V lost 0 bases, J lost 5 bases, and 14 bases lay in between.

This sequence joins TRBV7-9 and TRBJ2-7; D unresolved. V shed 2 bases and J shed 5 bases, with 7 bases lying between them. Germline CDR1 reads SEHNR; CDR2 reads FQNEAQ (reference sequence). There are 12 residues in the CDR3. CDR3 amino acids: CASSLRQHEQYF. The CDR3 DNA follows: TGTGCCAGCAGCTTACGCCAGCACGAGCAGTACTTC.

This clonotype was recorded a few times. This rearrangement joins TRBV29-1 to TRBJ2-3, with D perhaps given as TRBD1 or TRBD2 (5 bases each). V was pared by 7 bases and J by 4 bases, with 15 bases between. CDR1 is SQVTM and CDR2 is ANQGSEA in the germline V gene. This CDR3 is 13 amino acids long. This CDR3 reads CSATGTGSDTQYF. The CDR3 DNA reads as TGCAGCGCCACCGGGACGGGTTCAGATACGCAGTATTTT.

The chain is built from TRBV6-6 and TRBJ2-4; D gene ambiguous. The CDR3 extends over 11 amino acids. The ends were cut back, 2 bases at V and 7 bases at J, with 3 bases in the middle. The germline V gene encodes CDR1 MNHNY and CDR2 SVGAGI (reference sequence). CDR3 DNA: TGTGCCAGCAGTTACCACAACATTCAGTACTTC. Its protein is CASSYHNIQYF.

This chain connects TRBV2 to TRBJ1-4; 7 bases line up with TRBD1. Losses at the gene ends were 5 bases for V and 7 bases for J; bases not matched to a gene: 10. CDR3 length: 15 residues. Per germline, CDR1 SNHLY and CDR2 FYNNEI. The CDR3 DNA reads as TGTGCCAGCAGTCCCGGCAGGGGGAAAGGTGAAAAACTGTTTTTT. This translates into CASSPGRGKGEKLFF. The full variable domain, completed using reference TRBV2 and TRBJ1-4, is EPEVTQTPSHQVTQMGQEVILRCVPISNHLYFYWYRQILGQKVEFLVSFYNNEISEKSEIFDDQFSVERPDGSNFTLKIRSTKLEDSAMYFCASSPGRGKGEKLFFGSGTQLSVL.

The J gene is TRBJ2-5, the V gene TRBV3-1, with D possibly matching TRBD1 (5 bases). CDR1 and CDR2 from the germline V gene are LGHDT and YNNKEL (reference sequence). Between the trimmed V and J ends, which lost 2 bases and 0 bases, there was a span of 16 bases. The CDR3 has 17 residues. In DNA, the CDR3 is TGTGCCAGCAGCCAAACGACAGAAAACAGCTACCAAGAGACCCAGTACTTC. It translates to CASSQTTENSYQETQYF.

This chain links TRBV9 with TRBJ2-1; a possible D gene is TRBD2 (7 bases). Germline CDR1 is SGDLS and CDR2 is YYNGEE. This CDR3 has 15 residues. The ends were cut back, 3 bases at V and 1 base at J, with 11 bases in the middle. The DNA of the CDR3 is TGTGCCAGCAGCGGTAGGGGGGGGTCCTACAATGAGCAGTTCTTC. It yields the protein CASSGRGGSYNEQFF.

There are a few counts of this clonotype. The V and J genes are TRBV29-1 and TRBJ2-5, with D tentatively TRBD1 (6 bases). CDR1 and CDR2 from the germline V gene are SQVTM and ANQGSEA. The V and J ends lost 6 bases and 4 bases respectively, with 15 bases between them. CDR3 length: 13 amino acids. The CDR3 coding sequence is TGCAGCGTGGGAACAGGGTTGGGAGAGACCCAGTACTTC. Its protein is CSVGTGLGETQYF.

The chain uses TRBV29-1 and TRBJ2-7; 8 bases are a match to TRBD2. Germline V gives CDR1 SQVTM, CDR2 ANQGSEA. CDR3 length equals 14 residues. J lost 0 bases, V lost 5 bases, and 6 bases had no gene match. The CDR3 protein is CSVCVSGVSYEQYF. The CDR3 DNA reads TGCAGCGTTTGTGTTAGCGGGGTCTCCTACGAGCAGTACTTC.

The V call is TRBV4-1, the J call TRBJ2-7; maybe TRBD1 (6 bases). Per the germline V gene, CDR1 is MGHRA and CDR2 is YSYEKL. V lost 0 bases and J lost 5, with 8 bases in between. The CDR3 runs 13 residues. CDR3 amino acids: CASSQEQGNEQYF. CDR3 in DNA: TGCGCCAGCAGCCAAGAACAGGGCAACGAGCAGTACTTC.

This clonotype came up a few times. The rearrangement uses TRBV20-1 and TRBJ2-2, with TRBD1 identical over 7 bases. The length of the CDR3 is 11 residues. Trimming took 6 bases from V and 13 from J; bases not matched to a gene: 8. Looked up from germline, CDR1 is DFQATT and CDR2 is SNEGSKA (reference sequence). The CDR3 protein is CSARQGPRLFF. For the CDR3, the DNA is TGCAGTGCCAGACAGGGCCCACGGCTGTTTTTT.

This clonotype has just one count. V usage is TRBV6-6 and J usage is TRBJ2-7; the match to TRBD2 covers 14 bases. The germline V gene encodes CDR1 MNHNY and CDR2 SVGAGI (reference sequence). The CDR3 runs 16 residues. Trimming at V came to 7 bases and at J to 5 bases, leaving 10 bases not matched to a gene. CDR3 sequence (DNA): TGTGCCAGCACCACAGGGACTAGCGGGAGTCAAAACGAGCAGTACTTC. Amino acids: CASTTGTSGSQNEQYF.